The 30 T cell receptor beta chains below were found in one sample sequenced in a study of shared clonotypes between healthy human individuals. Assay: immunoSEQ multiplex PCR; the TCRdb copy retains only in-frame clones and omits some. Of 2 million to 3 million clones in the sample, 80% to 95% were seen once. Source material: naive CD4+ T cells from PBMCs. Described subset: CD45RA+ positively selected. The origin of the receptors is a man aged 18 to 29 in good health. Some clones in this sample may be carry-over from other donors' samples.

The chain links TRBV4-3 to TRBJ1-2, with D perhaps TRBD1 (5 bases). Germline V gene sequence: CDR1 LGHNA, CDR2 YSLEER. Trimming took 0 bases from V and 4 from J, leaving 12 bases between them. The CDR3 is made up of 15 amino acids. CDR3 sequence: CASSQDPGHLYGYTF. CDR3 DNA sequence: TGCGCCAGCAGCCAAGATCCCGGACACCTCTATGGCTACACCTTC.

The chain has TRBV6-1 and TRBJ1-5; D gene ambiguous. CDR3 length: 13 amino acids. Germline lookup yields CDR1 MNHNS and CDR2 SASEGT. V was pared by 3 bases and J by 4 bases, with 7 bases between. The CDR3 bases are TGTGCCAGCAGTGAGAGCCGTAATCAGCCCCAGCATTTT. Translated, it gives CASSESRNQPQHF.

Details on this clone: The sample has other DNA sequences that encode this CDR3 too. The CDR3 DNA sequence: TGTGCCAGCAGCTTGGGGGCCAATGAGCAGTTCTTC. It translates to CASSLGANEQFF. The rearrangement uses TRBV7-8 and TRBJ2-1; possibly TRBD1 for D (6 bases). The CDR3 covers 12 residues. Germline V gives CDR1 SGHVS, CDR2 FQNEAQ. The V and J ends lost 3 bases and 6 bases respectively, with 6 bases between them.

This clone was found once. V and J are TRBV6-5 and TRBJ2-6; no definite D call. In germline, CDR1 is MNHEY, CDR2 SVGAGI. The ends were cut back, 1 base at V and 4 bases at J, with 8 bases in the middle. There are 15 residues in the CDR3. The CDR3 DNA reads TGTGCCAGCAGTTACTTTTTTTCCGGGGCCAACGTCCTGACTTTC. Its translation is CASSYFFSGANVLTF.

The chain carries TRBV6-1 and TRBJ2-7; TRBD2 aligns across 8 bases. V lost 9 bases to trimming and J lost 3 bases; unmatched junction nucleotides: 10. Germline CDR1 is MNHNS and CDR2 is SASEGT. The CDR3 is made up of 14 amino acids. CDR3 sequence (DNA): TGTGCCAGTCTCCCGGGAGGGCAGGTCTACGAGCAGTACTTC. Translation gives CASLPGGQVYEQYF.

This rearrangement joins TRBV19 to TRBJ1-2, with TRBD1 matching over 10 bases. V gave up 3 bases and J gave up 6 bases; unmatched junction bases: 7. CDR1 is LNHDA and CDR2 is SQIVND in the germline V gene (reference sequence). This CDR3 region has 15 residues. CDR3 region: CASSMGQGPLDGYTF. In DNA, the CDR3 is TGTGCCAGTAGTATGGGACAGGGGCCTTTGGATGGCTACACCTTC. The full variable domain, its missing parts supplied by reference TRBV19 and TRBJ1-2, is DGGITQSPKYLFRKEGQNVTLSCEQNLNHDAMYWYRQDPGQGLRLIYYSQIVNDFQKGDIAEGYSVSREKKESFPLTVTSAQKNPTAFYLCASSMGQGPLDGYTFGSGTRLTVV.

CDR3 sequence (DNA): TGTGCCAGCTCACCTACCCCTACAGGTCGAGTTGAAAAACTGTTTTTT. It is translated as CASSPTPTGRVEKLFF. The chain joins TRBV18 to TRBJ1-4; D is possibly TRBD1 (5 bases). The CDR3 has 16 amino acids. Trimming removed 3 bases from V and 7 bases from J, with 18 bases in between. The germline gives CDR1 KGHSH, CDR2 LQKENI.

The V gene is TRBV28, the J gene TRBJ2-2; D is perhaps TRBD2 (8 bases). CDR3 size: 16 residues. V was shortened by 6 bases and J by 5 bases, with 19 bases between the two germline ends. Germline-derived CDR1 and CDR2 are MDHEN and SYDVKM. As DNA, the CDR3 is TGTGCCAGCAGCCCGGGAGGGACAGCGAGGACCGGGGAGCTGTTTTTT. The encoded protein is CASSPGGTARTGELFF.

The chain couples TRBV6-5 to TRBJ2-3; a possible D gene is TRBD2 (6 bases). Trimming left V 2 bases short and J 3 bases short, with 9 bases between. Germline CDR1 and CDR2: MNHEY and SVGAGI. CDR3 length: 14 residues. CDR3 loop: CASSYGGITDTQYF. The CDR3 region has the DNA TGTGCCAGCAGTTACGGGGGGATAACAGATACGCAGTATTTT.

The J gene is TRBJ2-7, the V gene TRBV11-3; TRBD2 matches 7 bases. Trimming removed 5 bases from V and 2 bases from J; junction bases left unmatched: 15. Germline V gene lookup returns CDR1 SGHNT and CDR2 YENEEA. The CDR3 consists of 17 residues. The CDR3 loop reads CASSPPWGRALPYEQYF. CDR3 sequence (DNA): TGTGCCAGCAGCCCCCCTTGGGGGAGGGCGTTGCCCTACGAGCAGTACTTC.

This clone was seen a single time. The gene calls are TRBV28 and TRBJ2-3; 13 bases match TRBD2. The ends lost 5 bases at V and 1 base at J; junction bases unmatched: 6. Germline CDR1 and CDR2: MDHEN and SYDVKM. The CDR3 runs 17 residues. The CDR3: CASSTWTSGRGTDTQYF. In nucleotides, the CDR3 is TGTGCCAGCAGTACATGGACTAGCGGGAGAGGCACAGATACGCAGTATTTT.

This clone came up once. This chain connects TRBV28 to TRBJ2-2, with D possibly TRBD2 on 6 matching bases. In germline, CDR1 is MDHEN, CDR2 SYDVKM. The CDR3 is made up of 13 amino acids. V was clipped by 1 base and J by 7 bases, with 7 bases between them. This chain's CDR3 is CASSLSGDGELFF. CDR3 coding DNA: TGTGCCAGCAGTTTATCGGGGGACGGGGAGCTGTTTTTT.

The chain employs TRBV7-2 and TRBJ2-3; 13 bases align to TRBD2. The length of the CDR3 is 15 residues. V gave up 5 bases and J gave up 9 bases; unmatched junction bases: 8. Germline assignment: CDR1 SGHTA and CDR2 FQGNSA. CDR3 amino acids: CASSILGLAGETQYF. DNA for the CDR3: TGTGCCAGCAGCATCCTCGGACTAGCGGGAGAAACGCAGTATTTT.

The chain uses TRBV4-2 and TRBJ2-1; perhaps TRBD1 as D (6 bases). Germline V gene lookup returns CDR1 LGHNA and CDR2 YNFKEQ. V was trimmed by 4 bases and J by 2 bases, leaving 12 bases between them. There are 15 residues in the CDR3. CDR3 DNA: TGTGCCAGCAGCCGAGAACAGGGAACCTACAATGAGCAGTTCTTC. This encodes CASSREQGTYNEQFF.

Comments on this clone: Other DNA variants within this sample encode the same CDR3. CDR3 coding DNA: TGTGCCAGCAGCTTAGTAACAGGCCAAGAGACCCAGTACTTC. Translation gives CASSLVTGQETQYF. The rearrangement links TRBV7-9 to TRBJ2-5; possibly TRBD1 for D (5 bases). The CDR3 sequence is 14 residues long. V gave up 1 base and J gave up 1 base, with 7 bases separating them. Germline V CDR1 and CDR2: SEHNR, FQNEAQ (reference sequence).

The chain is built from TRBV5-1 and TRBJ1-5, with D possibly TRBD1 on 6 matching bases. Germline CDR1 and CDR2: SGHRS and YFSETQ. Trimming removed 2 bases from V and 1 base from J, with 25 bases in between. The CDR3 loop spans 20 amino acids. In nucleotides, the CDR3 is TGCGCCAGCAGCTTACTAGAGGGGGGGCCGCGTCGGGCGAGCAATCAGCCCCAGCATTTT. The encoded protein is CASSLLEGGPRRASNQPQHF.

The genes are TRBV13 and TRBJ2-2, with 9 bases matching TRBD2. Per germline, CDR1 PRHDT and CDR2 FYEKMQ (reference sequence). After removal of 4 bases from V and 7 bases from J, the junction contained 10 bases not matched to a gene. CDR3 length equals 16 residues. DNA of the CDR3: TGTGCCAGCAGCTCCATTATAGCGGGAGCGGGCGGGGAGCTGTTTTTT. Its protein product is CASSSIIAGAGGELFF.

Notes on this clone: The identical CDR3 is also encoded by other nucleotide sequences in the sample. This chain links TRBV5-1 with TRBJ1-1, with TRBD1 as a possible D gene (5 bases). V was pared by 5 bases and J by 1 base, with 9 bases between. Looked up from germline, CDR1 is SGHRS and CDR2 is YFSETQ. CDR3 length equals 13 residues. The CDR3 DNA is TGCGCCAGCAGGGGGCAGGAGAACACTGAAGCTTTCTTT. This codes for CASRGQENTEAFF.

The chain links TRBV28 to TRBJ1-3; D perhaps matches TRBD1 (5 bases). With 5 bases removed from V and 10 bases from J, the gap between germline ends came to 12 bases. The CDR3 is 12 residues long. Germline lookup yields CDR1 MDHEN and CDR2 SYDVKM. CDR3 in amino acids: CASSVKGRTIYF. In DNA form, the CDR3 reads TGTGCCAGCAGTGTAAAGGGGAGGACCATATATTTT.

The chain joins TRBV7-9 to TRBJ1-1, with a weak D call TRBD1 (6 bases). CDR3 length equals 13 residues. V was pared by 2 bases and J by 8 bases, with 12 bases between. The germline CDR1 and CDR2 sequences are SEHNR and FQNEAQ (reference sequence). The CDR3 DNA reads TGTGCCAGCAGCTTATTATCGGGGGCGGAAGCTTTCTTT. It yields the protein CASSLLSGAEAFF.

A word on this clone: The sample has other DNA sequences that encode this CDR3 too. The chain is built from TRBV18 and TRBJ2-3; no definite D call. This CDR3 has 13 residues. V shed 4 bases and J shed 2 bases, with 7 bases lying between them. Germline CDR1 and CDR2: KGHSH and LQKENI. CDR3 in DNA: TGTGCCAGCTCACGACCGGACACAGATACGCAGTATTTT. Protein product: CASSRPDTDTQYF.

The chain couples TRBV18 to TRBJ1-1; D remains ambiguous. This CDR3 spans 16 amino acids. V lost 3 bases and J 2 bases, leaving 16 bases between the germline ends. From germline, CDR1 is KGHSH and CDR2 LQKENI. In DNA form, the CDR3 reads TGTGCCAGCTCACCCGTCTTAGGAAACTTTAACACTGAAGCTTTCTTT. Protein product: CASSPVLGNFNTEAFF.

Concerning this clone: Different DNA sequences within this sample yield the same CDR3. V usage is TRBV30 and J usage is TRBJ1-2, with D possibly being TRBD1 (5 bases). Germline assignment: CDR1 GTSNPN and CDR2 SVGIG (reference sequence). This CDR3 is built from 13 residues. V gave up 2 bases and J gave up 0 bases, with 7 bases separating them. CDR3 sequence reads: CAWSQGSNYGYTF. The CDR3 DNA reads TGTGCCTGGAGTCAGGGTTCTAACTATGGCTACACCTTC.

About this clone itself: At the DNA level, this CDR3 is encoded by other sequences in the same sample as well. This rearrangement joins TRBV2 to TRBJ2-7; the D gene is possibly TRBD1 (6 bases). Germline V gene data show CDR1 as SNHLY and CDR2 as FYNNEI. This CDR3 is 13 amino acids long. V was cut by 8 bases and J by 0 bases, with 11 bases left in between. The CDR3 here is CASRAGVSYEQYF. The CDR3 bases are TGTGCCAGCCGGGCAGGGGTCTCCTACGAGCAGTACTTC.

V usage is TRBV6-4 and J usage is TRBJ2-2; weak D call: TRBD2 (6 bases). V lost 5 bases, J lost 7 bases, and 11 bases lay in between. The CDR3 extends over 13 amino acids. Germline CDR1 is MRHNA and CDR2 is SNTAGT. Here the CDR3 reads CASSSEGGGELFF. The CDR3 nucleotides are TGTGCCAGCAGTTCGGAGGGTGGCGGGGAGCTGTTTTTT.

This clone came up once. In DNA form, the CDR3 reads TGTGCCAGCAGCCAAGTTGCGACGGTTAGCAATCAGCCCCAGCATTTT. This gives the protein CASSQVATVSNQPQHF. The chain carries TRBV4-2 and TRBJ1-5; D not resolved. The CDR3 covers 16 residues. Trimming took off 1 base at V and 0 bases at J, with 10 bases between the two ends. CDR1 is LGHNA, CDR2 YNFKEQ, per germline.

V gene TRBV6-5 combines with J gene TRBJ1-4; D is perhaps TRBD1 (5 bases). The CDR3 consists of 15 residues. V was shortened by 0 bases and J by 4 bases, with 9 bases between the two germline ends. Germline V gene sequence: CDR1 MNHEY, CDR2 SVGAGI. Written as DNA, the CDR3 is TGTGCCAGCAGTTACTCGACAGCACATAATGAAAAACTGTTTTTT. Residues: CASSYSTAHNEKLFF.

The V gene is TRBV7-9, the J gene TRBJ2-3, with TRBD2 identical over 7 bases. The CDR3 has 14 amino acids. Germline V lookup: CDR1 SEHNR, CDR2 FQNEAQ (reference sequence). The junction had 4 bases not matched to a gene; V was cut back by 5 bases and J by 2 bases. The CDR3 region is CASSISGNTDTQYF. Here the CDR3 DNA reads TGTGCCAGCAGCATAAGCGGGAACACAGATACGCAGTATTTT.

The genes are TRBV28 and TRBJ2-2, with 9 nucleotides matching TRBD2. Trimming cost V 7 bases and J 4 bases; bases outside gene matches: 4. CDR1 is MDHEN, CDR2 SYDVKM, per germline. This CDR3 contains 14 residues. The CDR3, as DNA: TGTGCCAGCACCCTTAGCGGGAGCACCGGGGAGCTGTTTTTT. Translated: CASTLSGSTGELFF.

The J gene is TRBJ2-1, the V gene TRBV4-2; D ambiguous. V was clipped by 1 base and J by 10 bases, with 8 bases between them. The CDR3 consists of 12 residues. Germline CDR1 LGHNA, CDR2 YNFKEQ. The CDR3: CASSQGLDEQFF. CDR3 sequence (DNA): TGTGCCAGCAGCCAAGGGCTGGACGAGCAGTTCTTC.